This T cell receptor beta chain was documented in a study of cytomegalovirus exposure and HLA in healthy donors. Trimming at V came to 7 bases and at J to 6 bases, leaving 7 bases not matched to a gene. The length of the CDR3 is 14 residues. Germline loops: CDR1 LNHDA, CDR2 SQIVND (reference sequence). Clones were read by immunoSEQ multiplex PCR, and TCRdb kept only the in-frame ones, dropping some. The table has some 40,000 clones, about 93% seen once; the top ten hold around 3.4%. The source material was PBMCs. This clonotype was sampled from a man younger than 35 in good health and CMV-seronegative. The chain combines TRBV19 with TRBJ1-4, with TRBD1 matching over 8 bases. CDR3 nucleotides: TGTGCCAGTATCTCCCGGACAGGGCATGAAAAACTGTTTTTT. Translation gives CASISRTGHEKLFF.